This TCR beta chain was sequenced for a study of blood T cells in healthy people across ages. The germline V and J ends were trimmed by 0 bases and 5 bases, with 15 bases remaining between them. The CDR3 has 15 residues. The germline CDR1 and CDR2 sequences are SGHRS and YFSETQ. A J-beta primer mix and a sample-barcoded 5' primer were used in a second PCR of about 7 to 12 cycles. TCRdb reanalysed the 5' RACE reads using MiXCR and keeps one entry per CDR3 protein. The data contain roughly 1.7 million distinct CDR3 sequences, about 32% of them singletons. The clonotype was recovered from a woman in her thirties in good health. The rearrangement joins TRBV5-1 to TRBJ2-7; D remains ambiguous. Specimen: blood. CDR3 nucleotide sequence: TGCGCCAGCAGCTTGGAGGGTCAGCTCTGGGACGAGCAGTACTTC. Amino acid sequence: CASSLEGQLWDEQYF.